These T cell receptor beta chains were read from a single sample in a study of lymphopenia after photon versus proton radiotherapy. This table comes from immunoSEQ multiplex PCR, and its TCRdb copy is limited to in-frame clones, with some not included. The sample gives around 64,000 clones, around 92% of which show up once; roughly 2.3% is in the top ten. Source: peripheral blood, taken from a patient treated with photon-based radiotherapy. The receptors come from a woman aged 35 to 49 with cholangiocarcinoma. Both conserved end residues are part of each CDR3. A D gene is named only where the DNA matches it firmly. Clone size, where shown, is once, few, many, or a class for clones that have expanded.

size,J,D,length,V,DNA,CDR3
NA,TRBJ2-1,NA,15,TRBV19,TGTGCCAGTACCCTTCAAGGGGGGGCCGTCAATGAGCAGTTCTTC,CASTLQGGAVNEQFF
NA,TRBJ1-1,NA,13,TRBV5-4,TGTGCCAGCAGCTTAATCCAGCACACTGAAGCTTTCTTT,CASSLIQHTEAFF
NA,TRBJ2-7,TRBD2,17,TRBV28,TGTGCCAGCAGTTTCCCGAGGGGACTAGCGGGAGTCAGCGAGCAGTACTTC,CASSFPRGLAGVSEQYF
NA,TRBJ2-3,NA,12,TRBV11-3,TGTGCCAGCAGCTTGAATACAGATACGCAGTATTTT,CASSLNTDTQYF
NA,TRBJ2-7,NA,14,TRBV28,TGTGCCAGCAGTTCCGTAGACCGCATCTACGAGCAGTACTTC,CASSSVDRIYEQYF
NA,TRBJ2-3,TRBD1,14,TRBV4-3,TGCGCCAGCAGTTACAGGGGACGCACAGATACGCAGTATTTT,CASSYRGRTDTQYF
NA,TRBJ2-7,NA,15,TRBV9,TGTGCCAGCAGCGCCGGGGGTCCTCCCCACTACGAGCAGTACTTC,CASSAGGPPHYEQYF
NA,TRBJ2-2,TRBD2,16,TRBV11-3,TGTGCCAGCAGCTTACTTCTAGCGGGAGAGACCGGGGAGCTGTTTTTT,CASSLLLAGETGELFF
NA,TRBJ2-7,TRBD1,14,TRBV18,TGTGCCAGCTCACTTGATACAGGGGCGTACGAGCAGTACTTC,CASSLDTGAYEQYF
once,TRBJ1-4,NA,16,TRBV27,TGTGCCAGCAGTTTAGGTTTGGGGGTGGCTAATGAAAAACTGTTTTTT,CASSLGLGVANEKLFF
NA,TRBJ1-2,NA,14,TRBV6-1,TGTGCCAGCAGTGCTGGGGGGTGGGAATATGGCTACACCTTC,CASSAGGWEYGYTF
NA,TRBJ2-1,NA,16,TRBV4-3,TGCGCCAGCAGCCAAGATGAGGACTGGGACCACAATGAGCAGTTCTTC,CASSQDEDWDHNEQFF
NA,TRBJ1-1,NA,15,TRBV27,TGTGCCAGCAGCCAAACAGGACTAGAGCTTCCCGAAGCTTTCTTT,CASSQTGLELPEAFF
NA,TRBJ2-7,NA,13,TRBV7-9,TGTGCCAGCAGCCCCGCCGGATCGCACGAGCAGTACTTC,CASSPAGSHEQYF
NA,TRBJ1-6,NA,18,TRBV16,TGTGCCAGCAGCCAAGAAATCGGCAGGGGCTCCTATAATTCACCCCTCCACTTT,CASSQEIGRGSYNSPLHF
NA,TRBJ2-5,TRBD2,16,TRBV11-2,TGTGCCAGCAGCTCACTACTAGCGGGGGGGCACGAGACCCAGTACTTC,CASSSLLAGGHETQYF
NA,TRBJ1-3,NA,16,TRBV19,TGTGCCAGTAGTATAGATCTTGCGGGTCCGGGAAACACCATATATTTT,CASSIDLAGPGNTIYF
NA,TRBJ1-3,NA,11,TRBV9,TGTGCCAGCAGTACCGGAAACACCATATATTTT,CASSTGNTIYF
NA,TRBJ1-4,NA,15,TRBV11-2,TGTGCCAGCAGCTTACTATCTTTCCGGGGTGAAAAACTGTTTTTT,CASSLLSFRGEKLFF
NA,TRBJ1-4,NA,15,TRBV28,TGTGCCAGCAGTTTAATGGCAGGAGGGAGTGAAAAACTGTTTTTT,CASSLMAGGSEKLFF
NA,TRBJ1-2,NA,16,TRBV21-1,TGTGCCAGCAGCAAAGTCCGGGACAGCGGGAACTATGGCTACACCTTC,CASSKVRDSGNYGYTF
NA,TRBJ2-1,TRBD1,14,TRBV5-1,TGCGCCAGCAGGACAGGGCAAAGGGACAATGAGCAGTTCTTC,CASRTGQRDNEQFF
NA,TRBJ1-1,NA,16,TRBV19,TGTGCCAGTAGTATAGATCGGTCGTGGATGAACACTGAAGCTTTCTTT,CASSIDRSWMNTEAFF
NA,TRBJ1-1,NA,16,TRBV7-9,TGTGCCAGCAGCTTAGAAACCGGGACACCAGACACTGAAGCTTTCTTT,CASSLETGTPDTEAFF
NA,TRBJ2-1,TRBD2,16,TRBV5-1,TGCGCCAGCAGCTCCAGTAGCGGGAGGGTATTTGATGAGCAGTTCTTC,CASSSSSGRVFDEQFF
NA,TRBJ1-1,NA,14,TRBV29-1,TGCAGCGTTAGGCAGGGAACCATGAACACTGAAGCTTTCTTT,CSVRQGTMNTEAFF
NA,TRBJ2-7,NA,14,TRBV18,TGTGCCAGCTCACCACGGGGACTGTACTACGAGCAGTACTTC,CASSPRGLYYEQYF
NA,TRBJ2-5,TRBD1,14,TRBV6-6,TGTGCCAGCAGTTGGACAGGGAGTGGTGAGACCCAGTACTTC,CASSWTGSGETQYF
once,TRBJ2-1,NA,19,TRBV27,TGTGCCAGCAGTTACCGGGCAGCAGGCCCCTTTTGGTTCCCCAATGAGCAGTTCTTC,CASSYRAAGPFWFPNEQFF
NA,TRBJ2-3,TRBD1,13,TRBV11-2,TGTGCCAGCAGACTCACAGGGGGTGATACGCAGTATTTT,CASRLTGGDTQYF